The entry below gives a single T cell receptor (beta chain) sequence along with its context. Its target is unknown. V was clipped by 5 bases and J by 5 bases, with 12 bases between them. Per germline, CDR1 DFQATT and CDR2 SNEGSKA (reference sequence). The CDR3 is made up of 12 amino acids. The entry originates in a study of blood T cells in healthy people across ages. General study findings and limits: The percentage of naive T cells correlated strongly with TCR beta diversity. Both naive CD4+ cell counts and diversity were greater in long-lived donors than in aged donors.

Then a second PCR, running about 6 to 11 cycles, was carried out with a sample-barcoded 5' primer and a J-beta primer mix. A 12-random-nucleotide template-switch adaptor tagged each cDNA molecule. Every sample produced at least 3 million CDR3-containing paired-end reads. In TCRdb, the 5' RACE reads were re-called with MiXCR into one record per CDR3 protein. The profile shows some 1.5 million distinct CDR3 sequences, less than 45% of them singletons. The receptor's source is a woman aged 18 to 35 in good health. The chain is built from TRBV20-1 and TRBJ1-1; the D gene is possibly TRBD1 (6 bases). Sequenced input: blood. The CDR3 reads CSALRGWTEAFF. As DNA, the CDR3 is TGCAGTGCTCTCAGGGGTTGGACTGAAGCTTTCTTT.